The 23 T cell receptor beta chains given below trace back to one sample, sequenced in a study of radiotherapy plus CTLA-4 blockade in lung cancer. Method: immunoSEQ multiplex PCR; TCRdb's copy keeps in-frame clones and lacks some. The sample holds about 53,000 clones, roughly 85% seen once. Sequencing used peripheral blood, obtained from a patient treated with radiotherapy plus ipilimumab. These receptors originate from a human donor with non-small cell lung cancer whose response to radiotherapy plus ipilimumab could not be evaluated.

The chain couples TRBV7-9 to TRBJ1-4; TRBD1 is a possible D gene (5 bases). Trimming shortened V by 5 bases and J by 7 bases, and 17 bases separated the two germline ends. Germline V CDR1 and CDR2: SEHNR, FQNEAQ (reference sequence). This CDR3 has 15 amino acids. The CDR3 loop is CASSARRGAGEKLFF. The DNA for the CDR3 is TGTGCCAGCAGCGCCCGGAGGGGCGCAGGTGAAAAACTGTTTTTT.

The chain has TRBV6-1 and TRBJ2-1; 10 positions match TRBD2. Trimming took 4 bases from V and 10 from J; bases not matched to a gene: 7. Per the germline V gene, CDR1 is MNHNS and CDR2 is SASEGT. The CDR3 spans 14 residues. CDR3 in DNA: TGTGCCAGCAGTGGACTAGCGGGTAGGGGGGAGCAGTTCTTC. Its translation: CASSGLAGRGEQFF.

This sequence joins TRBV2 and TRBJ1-5; 7 nucleotides agree with TRBD1. The CDR3 length is 13 residues. V trimming: 8 bases; J trimming: 9 bases; junction bases outside the gene matches: 10. In germline, CDR1 is SNHLY, CDR2 FYNNEI. The CDR3 loop reads CASRTGLGGPQHF. Here the CDR3 DNA reads TGTGCCAGCCGGACAGGATTAGGCGGGCCCCAGCATTTT.

This chain joins TRBV30 and TRBJ1-5, with a possible D match to TRBD1 (6 bases). CDR3 size: 13 residues. Germline V gene data show CDR1 as GTSNPN and CDR2 as SVGIG (reference sequence). V was trimmed by 4 bases and J by 7 bases, leaving 14 bases between them. In DNA form, the CDR3 reads TGTGCCTGGACCAAAGGGGGAAACCAGCCCCAGCATTTT. Encoded protein: CAWTKGGNQPQHF.

Here the CDR3 reads CASSSVTYEQYF. CDR3 nucleotide sequence: TGTGCCAGCAGCTCAGTAACCTACGAGCAGTACTTC. The genes are TRBV28 and TRBJ2-7; no clear D. Deletions cut 6 bases from V and 2 bases from J, with 8 bases between. The germline CDR1 and CDR2 sequences are MDHEN and SYDVKM. The CDR3 totals 12 residues.

This chain joins TRBV27 and TRBJ2-7; 7 bases fit TRBD1. V dropped 6 bases and J dropped 0; count of bases not matched to a gene: 5. Per the germline V gene, CDR1 is MNHEY and CDR2 is SMNVEV (reference sequence). The length of the CDR3 is 14 residues. CDR3 sequence reads: CASSDTGVSYEQYF. CDR3 in DNA: TGTGCCAGCAGCGACACAGGGGTCTCCTACGAGCAGTACTTC.

The rearrangement joins TRBV9 to TRBJ1-3; D not resolved. V lost 2 bases, J lost 0 bases, and 9 bases lay in between. Germline V CDR1 and CDR2: SGDLS, YYNGEE. This CDR3 has 15 amino acids. The chain's CDR3 is CASSVTGSSGNTIYF. Here the CDR3 DNA reads TGTGCCAGCAGCGTGACTGGGAGCTCTGGAAACACCATATATTTT.

The rearrangement joins TRBV4-3 to TRBJ2-1; tentatively, D is TRBD2 (6 bases). This CDR3 is built from 15 residues. CDR1 is LGHNA and CDR2 is YSLEER in the germline V gene. Trimming cost V 1 base and J 7 bases, with 14 bases left between them. In DNA form, the CDR3 reads TGCGCCAGCAGCCAAGTCGGGGGAGTGGTTAATGAGCAGTTCTTC. It codes for CASSQVGGVVNEQFF.

This rearrangement joins TRBV14 to TRBJ2-7; weak D call: TRBD1 (5 bases). The CDR3 loop spans 15 amino acids. Trimming took off 1 base at V and 2 bases at J, with 12 bases between the two ends. CDR1 is SGHDN and CDR2 is FVKESK in the germline V gene. CDR3: CASSQGDSITYEQYF. The DNA of the CDR3 is TGTGCCAGCAGCCAAGGAGACAGCATTACCTACGAGCAGTACTTC.

The chain recombines TRBV5-4 with TRBJ1-3; 7 nucleotides line up with TRBD1. Germline lookup yields CDR1 SGHNT and CDR2 YYREEE (reference sequence). Germline trimming cut 1 base from V and 2 bases from J; bases unmatched to any gene: 3. CDR3 length: 15 amino acids. CDR3 sequence reads: CASSLRTGAGNTIYF. The CDR3 nucleotides are TGTGCCAGCAGCTTGAGAACAGGGGCTGGAAACACCATATATTTT.

This clone came up a few times. The rearrangement joins TRBV30 to TRBJ2-3; 9 bases are shared with TRBD2. Germline V gene lookup returns CDR1 GTSNPN and CDR2 SVGIG (reference sequence). The V gene end was trimmed by 4 bases and the J gene end by 0 bases; junction bases not matched to a gene: 2. The CDR3 length is 14 residues. This CDR3 reads CAWTSGTSTDTQYF. The DNA for the CDR3 is TGTGCCTGGACTAGCGGGACTAGCACAGATACGCAGTATTTT.

This clone was observed a few times. The rearrangement uses TRBV5-5 and TRBJ1-1; 10 bases fit TRBD1. The V and J ends lost 3 bases and 3 bases, in that order; junction bases with no gene match: 5. The CDR3 has 15 amino acids. Germline V gene sequence: CDR1 SGHKS, CDR2 YYEKEE (reference sequence). CDR3 in amino acids: CASSWTGTGDTEAFF. CDR3 sequence (DNA): TGTGCCAGCAGCTGGACTGGGACAGGGGACACTGAAGCTTTCTTT.

This chain joins TRBV5-1 and TRBJ2-3, with TRBD2 matching over 8 bases. This CDR3 comprises 16 residues. Germline trimming cut 3 bases from V and 7 bases from J; bases unmatched to any gene: 13. CDR1 is SGHRS and CDR2 is YFSETQ in the germline V gene. Here the CDR3 reads CASSYPKAGELNTQYF. CDR3 nucleotides: TGCGCCAGCAGCTACCCCAAAGCGGGAGAATTGAATACGCAGTATTTT.

The rearrangement joins TRBV27 to TRBJ1-2, with a possible D match to TRBD1 (5 bases). This CDR3 is built from 16 residues. Between the trimmed V and J ends, which lost 3 bases and 0 bases, there was a span of 14 bases. CDR1 MNHEY and CDR2 SMNVEV come from the germline V gene (reference sequence). In nucleotides, the CDR3 is TGTGCCAGCAGTTTGGGGTATGCAGGGTCTAACTATGGCTACACCTTC. It codes for CASSLGYAGSNYGYTF.

V gene TRBV4-1 combines with J gene TRBJ2-7, with 11 nucleotides matching TRBD2. The CDR3 has 15 residues. Germline loops: CDR1 MGHRA, CDR2 YSYEKL. V gave up 4 bases and J gave up 6 bases; unmatched junction bases: 8. In nucleotides, the CDR3 is TGCGCCAGCAGCCCGCTAGCGGGAGGTCACCCCGAGCAGTACTTC. This gives the protein CASSPLAGGHPEQYF.

The chain combines TRBV5-4 with TRBJ2-5; weak D call: TRBD2 (7 bases). Germline assignment: CDR1 SGHNT and CDR2 YYREEE (reference sequence). The CDR3 consists of 17 residues. Deletions cut 0 bases from V and 7 bases from J, with 22 bases between. The CDR3 here is CASSLELGAGRGVTQYF. As DNA, the CDR3 is TGTGCCAGCAGCTTGGAGCTGGGAGCGGGGAGGGGGGTGACCCAGTACTTC.

This clone appeared many times. V and J are TRBV11-2 and TRBJ2-7; 11 bases align to TRBD1. Germline V gene sequence: CDR1 SGHAT, CDR2 FQNNGV. V lost 6 bases and J lost 6; bases outside the gene matches: 4. The CDR3 runs to 13 residues. Written as DNA, the CDR3 is TGTGCCAGCAGAGGACAGGGGGCAAGCGAGCAGTACTTC. Translated, it gives CASRGQGASEQYF.

The V gene is TRBV11-2, the J gene TRBJ2-2, with 14 bases identical to TRBD2. The CDR3 has 18 residues. The germline gives CDR1 SGHAT, CDR2 FQNNGV. The V segment lost 5 bases and the J segment 6 bases; nucleotides outside the gene matches: 11. CDR3 sequence reads: CASSPLGLAGVLAGELFF. The DNA for the CDR3 is TGTGCCAGCAGCCCACTGGGACTAGCGGGAGTTCTTGCCGGGGAGCTGTTTTTT.

The sample holds one count of this clone. The chain joins TRBV28 to TRBJ1-1; 7 nucleotides match TRBD1. After removal of 4 bases from V and 8 bases from J, the junction contained 10 bases not matched to a gene. From germline, CDR1 is MDHEN and CDR2 SYDVKM. This CDR3 contains 14 residues. Here the CDR3 DNA reads TGTGCCAGCAGTTCTACAGGGGAATGGGAGGAAGCTTTCTTT. Encoded protein: CASSSTGEWEEAFF.

The V call is TRBV7-6, the J call TRBJ2-5; no definite D call. CDR1 and CDR2 (germline): SGHVS, FNYEAQ. The CDR3 contains 13 residues. Trimming shortened V by 5 bases and J by 1 base, and 8 bases separated the two germline ends. CDR3 bases: TGTGCCAGCAGCCCCCGCAGCCAAGAGACCCAGTACTTC. Protein: CASSPRSQETQYF.

The CDR3 reads CASSSGQGAQYF. CDR3 in DNA: TGTGCCAGCAGCTCAGGACAGGGCGCGCAGTACTTC. The V call is TRBV11-3, the J call TRBJ2-7, with TRBD1 matching over 8 bases. The CDR3 is 12 residues long. V was pared by 4 bases and J by 9 bases, with 5 bases of the junction left unmatched. Germline V gene data show CDR1 as SGHNT and CDR2 as YENEEA.

The genes are TRBV6-6 and TRBJ1-1, with 9 bases identical to TRBD1. With 8 bases clipped from V and 0 bases from J, the junction kept 7 bases outside the gene matches. The germline V gene has CDR1 MNHNY and CDR2 SVGAGI (reference sequence). There are 15 residues in the CDR3. CDR3 amino acids: CASSTGGAMNTEAFF. DNA for the CDR3: TGTGCCAGCTCAACAGGGGGCGCGATGAACACTGAAGCTTTCTTT.

V and J are TRBV5-1 and TRBJ1-2; D is possibly TRBD1 (6 bases). V dropped 0 bases and J dropped 8 bases, with 8 bases sitting between them. CDR3 length: 12 amino acids. The germline CDR1 and CDR2 sequences are SGHRS and YFSETQ. This chain's CDR3 is CASSLDRAGYTF. CDR3 coding DNA: TGCGCCAGCAGCTTGGACAGGGCGGGCTACACCTTC.